The 22 T cell receptor beta chains below come from one sample, sequenced in a study of CD8+ T cells in alopecia areata. Following extraction, RNA underwent reverse transcription to cDNA, which served as the sequencing template. Using immunoSEQ multiplex PCR, the repertoire was profiled, and TCRdb retains in-frame clones only, with some absent. The data show 150,000 or so clones, 54% seen once. The treatment: oral pan-JAK inhibitor, 5-10 mg twice daily. Material: CD8+ T cells sorted from blood, obtained at week 4, from a patient treated with tofacitinib. All receptors derive from a human donor with alopecia areata.

The chain recombines TRBV29-1 with TRBJ2-7; tentative D call: TRBD2 (5 bases). V was clipped by 0 bases and J by 5 bases, with 8 bases between them. Germline V CDR1 and CDR2: SQVTM, ANQGSEA. The CDR3 covers 12 residues. The CDR3 sequence: CSVEEGSDEQYF. In DNA form, the CDR3 reads TGCAGCGTTGAAGAGGGTAGCGACGAGCAGTACTTC.

On this clone: Other DNA sequences from this sample encode an identical CDR3 as well. The rearrangement uses TRBV30 and TRBJ1-1; a weak D match, TRBD1 (5 bases). The CDR3 loop spans 13 amino acids. Germline V gene data show CDR1 as GTSNPN and CDR2 as SVGIG (reference sequence). V lost 0 bases, J lost 5 bases, and 10 bases lay in between. Here the CDR3 reads CAWSVQGNTEAFF. As DNA, the CDR3 is TGTGCCTGGAGTGTTCAGGGTAATACTGAAGCTTTCTTT. Full variable domain (missing parts from reference TRBV30 and TRBJ1-1): SQTIHQWPATLVQPVGSPLSLECTVEGTSNPNLYWYRQAAGRGLQLLFYSVGIGQISSEVPQNLSASRPQDRQFILSSKKLLLSDSGFYLCAWSVQGNTEAFFGQGTRLTVV.

The chain uses TRBV13 and TRBJ1-1, with TRBD1 as a possible D gene (5 bases). The germline V gene has CDR1 PRHDT and CDR2 FYEKMQ (reference sequence). This CDR3 region has 12 residues. V dropped 5 bases and J dropped 1 base, with 5 bases sitting between them. The CDR3 DNA reads TGTGCCAGCAGCGACAGGAACACTGAAGCTTTCTTT. Protein sequence: CASSDRNTEAFF.

The rearrangement uses TRBV30 and TRBJ1-6, with a weak D call TRBD1 (6 bases). Germline values: CDR1 GTSNPN, CDR2 SVGIG (reference sequence). The CDR3 spans 13 residues. The ends were cut back, 4 bases at V and 14 bases at J, with 18 bases in the middle. CDR3: CAWIGGPKYTLHF. In nucleotides, the CDR3 is TGTGCCTGGATTGGGGGGCCGAAGTACACCCTCCACTTT.

This clone was picked up one time. This sequence joins TRBV6-5 and TRBJ2-1; a possible D gene is TRBD2 (7 bases). The CDR3 covers 14 residues. Trimming left V 6 bases short and J 6 bases short, with 15 bases between. Per germline, CDR1 MNHEY and CDR2 SVGAGI. CDR3 coding DNA: TGTGCCAGCAGCCTCGGGGAGGGGGGCAATGAGCAGTTCTTC. Its protein is CASSLGEGGNEQFF.

V gene TRBV5-4 combines with J gene TRBJ1-1, with a weak D call TRBD1 (5 bases). Germline CDR1 reads SGHNT; CDR2 reads YYREEE (reference sequence). V dropped 4 bases and J dropped 0 bases, with 13 bases sitting between them. This CDR3 is built from 15 residues. The DNA for the CDR3 is TGTGCCAGCAGCCCCTGGGACGGAATGAACACTGAAGCTTTCTTT. Amino acids: CASSPWDGMNTEAFF.

The rearrangement joins TRBV5-4 to TRBJ2-7, with 8 bases identical to TRBD1. CDR1 and CDR2 (germline): SGHNT, YYREEE (reference sequence). J lost 3 bases, V lost 4 bases, and 6 bases had no gene match. CDR3 length equals 14 residues. CDR3 bases: TGTGCCAGCAGCGTTCAGGGGGCGGTCTACGAGCAGTACTTC. Protein sequence: CASSVQGAVYEQYF. Full variable domain (rest looked up from reference TRBV5-4 and TRBJ2-7): ETGVTQSPTHLIKTRGQQVTLRCSSQSGHNTVSWYQQALGQGPQFIFQYYREEENGRGNFPPRFSGLQFPNYSSELNVNALELDDSALYLCASSVQGAVYEQYFGPGTRLTVT.

The chain combines TRBV27 with TRBJ2-5, with unresolved D. Germline CDR1 is MNHEY and CDR2 is SMNVEV (reference sequence). The CDR3 sequence is 15 residues long. V was pared by 5 bases and J by 1 base, with 14 bases between. The CDR3 bases are TGTGCCAGCAGTCCTTCCGGGCCCGTCCAAGAGACCCAGTACTTC. This sequence encodes CASSPSGPVQETQYF.

V is TRBV4-1 and J is TRBJ1-5; no reliable D call. Germline V gives CDR1 MGHRA, CDR2 YSYEKL. V was clipped by 4 bases and J by 2 bases, with 15 bases between them. The CDR3 has 16 residues. CDR3 DNA: TGCGCCAGCAGCCTTGTGTTGGGCGGGGGCAATCAGCCCCAGCATTTT. It encodes CASSLVLGGGNQPQHF.

The rearrangement uses TRBV29-1 and TRBJ2-2; TRBD1 or TRBD2 may be the D gene (5 bases each). The CDR3 is 14 residues long. Germline-derived CDR1 and CDR2 are SQVTM and ANQGSEA. The V gene lost 3 bases and the J gene lost 1 base, with 9 bases spanning the gap. This CDR3 is CSVDGTENTGELFF. CDR3 in DNA: TGCAGCGTTGATGGGACGGAGAACACCGGGGAGCTGTTTTTT.

J is TRBJ1-1 and V is TRBV11-2; D gene ambiguous. Germline loops: CDR1 SGHAT, CDR2 FQNNGV. This CDR3 contains 14 residues. Trimming pared 3 bases from V and 5 bases from J, leaving 13 bases between. CDR3 in amino acids: CASSFGILGTEAFF. CDR3 coding DNA: TGTGCCAGCAGCTTTGGGATACTAGGGACTGAAGCTTTCTTT. Complete variable domain (other parts from reference TRBV11-2 and TRBJ1-1): EAGVAQSPRYKIIEKRQSVAFWCNPISGHATLYWYQQILGQGPKLLIQFQNNGVVDDSQLPKDRFSAERLKGVDSTLKIQPAKLEDSAVYLCASSFGILGTEAFFGQGTRLTVV.

In this sample, this clone turned up a few times. This chain joins TRBV4-1 and TRBJ1-6; D is possibly TRBD1 (6 bases). The V end was cut by 5 bases, the J end by 0 bases, with 11 bases between. CDR1 is MGHRA, CDR2 YSYEKL, per germline. The CDR3 totals 16 residues. The CDR3 DNA follows: TGCGCCAGCAGCAAAAGGGGGAGCTCCTATAATTCACCCCTCCACTTT. The encoded protein is CASSKRGSSYNSPLHF.

The chain combines TRBV7-2 with TRBJ2-1; D uncertain. The germline V gene has CDR1 SGHTA and CDR2 FQGNSA. This CDR3 region has 13 residues. V was pared by 2 bases and J by 3 bases, with 5 bases between. CDR3 loop: CASSLTIYNEQFF. The CDR3, as DNA: TGTGCCAGCAGCTTAACCATCTACAATGAGCAGTTCTTC.

J is TRBJ2-4 and V is TRBV27; tentatively, D is TRBD1 (6 bases). V lost 6 bases and J lost 7, with 16 bases in between. The CDR3 contains 14 residues. Germline CDR1 MNHEY, CDR2 SMNVEV (reference sequence). CDR3 amino acids: CASRVVGGTNIQYF. The CDR3 region has the DNA TGTGCCAGCAGGGTAGTAGGGGGAACGAACATTCAGTACTTC.

Only a few counts were recorded for this clone. The V gene is TRBV5-1, the J gene TRBJ1-2; no clear D gene. Trimming removed 0 bases from V and 6 bases from J, with 6 bases in between. Germline V gene data show CDR1 as SGHRS and CDR2 as YFSETQ. The CDR3 covers 12 residues. In nucleotides, the CDR3 is TGCGCCAGCAGCTTGGGAGGGAATGGCTACACCTTC. Translation gives CASSLGGNGYTF.

Only a few counts were recorded for this clone. The chain uses TRBV4-3 and TRBJ1-4; TRBD1 is a possible D gene (6 bases). This CDR3 has 17 amino acids. V was trimmed by 4 bases and J by 8 bases, leaving 23 bases between them. The germline V gene has CDR1 LGHNA and CDR2 YSLEER. CDR3 residues: CASSPRVEGGVREKLFF. CDR3 DNA sequence: TGCGCCAGCAGCCCTAGGGTGGAAGGGGGAGTAAGGGAAAAACTGTTTTTT.

The rearrangement uses TRBV15 and TRBJ2-7; 7 positions agree with TRBD1. Trimming took 4 bases from V and 2 from J; bases not matched to a gene: 2. This CDR3 is 13 amino acids long. The germline V gene encodes CDR1 LNHNV and CDR2 YYDKDF (reference sequence). In DNA form, the CDR3 reads TGTGCCACCAGCATGGGGACAGCCTACGAGCAGTACTTC. Translated: CATSMGTAYEQYF.

Details on this clone: This sample also contains other DNA sequences that code for the same CDR3. This rearrangement joins TRBV4-1 to TRBJ2-5; the D call may be TRBD1 or TRBD2 (5 bases each). The V and J ends lost 0 bases and 5 bases respectively, with 7 bases between them. There are 13 residues in the CDR3. CDR1 is MGHRA, CDR2 YSYEKL, per germline. The CDR3 sequence: CASSQDREETQYF. CDR3 coding DNA: TGCGCCAGCAGCCAAGACAGGGAGGAGACCCAGTACTTC.

This clone was recorded only once. The rearrangement joins TRBV5-6 to TRBJ2-1, with D possibly called TRBD1 or TRBD2 (5 bases each). The CDR3 sequence is 16 residues long. Deletions cut 7 bases from V and 6 bases from J, with 23 bases between. In germline, CDR1 is SGHDT, CDR2 YYEEEE. The CDR3 DNA reads TGTGCCAGCCTCTCATCTTTAATCGGGGCCGTCAATGAGCAGTTCTTC. Residues: CASLSSLIGAVNEQFF.

V gene TRBV4-2 combines with J gene TRBJ1-2; D gene uncertain. The V gene's germline CDR1 is LGHNA and CDR2 YNFKEQ. The CDR3 has 13 amino acids. Trimming removed 6 bases at V and 3 bases at J, with 11 bases between. The CDR3 region has the DNA TGTGCCAGCAGAGAGAGGAGCCACTATGGCTACACCTTC. Amino acids: CASRERSHYGYTF.

J is TRBJ1-2 and V is TRBV5-1; no firm D call. V was clipped by 4 bases and J by 8 bases, with 9 bases between them. This CDR3 is 11 amino acids long. Germline CDR1 reads SGHRS; CDR2 reads YFSETQ. CDR3 sequence (DNA): TGCGCCAGCAGCGCCGGTACCGGCTACACCTTC. Amino acid sequence: CASSAGTGYTF.

The chain carries TRBV5-6 and TRBJ2-1; 9 nucleotides line up with TRBD2. The CDR3 sequence is 15 residues long. Germline V gene lookup returns CDR1 SGHDT and CDR2 YYEEEE. V gave up 4 bases and J gave up 8 bases; unmatched junction bases: 10. The CDR3: CASSPPSGAPDEQFF. CDR3 bases: TGTGCCAGCAGCCCTCCTAGCGGGGCCCCAGATGAGCAGTTCTTC.